These 24 T cell receptor beta chains were all obtained from the same sample, sequenced in a study of identical twins. TCRdb re-called the 5' RACE reads through MiXCR, storing one row per CDR3 protein. This table has some 900,000 distinct CDR3 sequences, approximately 13% appearing once. This sample was also put to use in a study of yellow fever vaccine responses in identical twins.

The sequencing input was PBMCs. All receptors derive from a woman younger than 35 in good health.

On this clonotype itself: This sequence may be a read error, since a much larger clone differs from it by one base. This chain uses TRBV2 with TRBJ2-7; the match to TRBD2 covers 7 bases. The CDR3 spans 12 residues. V lost 4 bases to trimming and J lost 4 bases; unmatched junction nucleotides: 1. Germline CDR1 is SNHLY and CDR2 is FYNNEI. CDR3 coding DNA: TGTGCCAGCAGTGCACTAGCGTACGAGCAGTACTTC. It specifies CASSALAYEQYF.

This clonotype was found a few times. The chain combines TRBV12-3 or TRBV12-4 with TRBJ1-5; 9 bases agree with TRBD1. CDR3 length: 17 amino acids. The V segment lost 5 bases and the J segment 0 bases; nucleotides outside the gene matches: 8. The CDR3 sequence is CASSPGQGSYSNQPQHF. The DNA for the CDR3 is TGTGCCAGCAGTCCGGGACAGGGTAGTTATAGCAATCAGCCCCAGCATTTT.

The J gene is TRBJ2-3, the V gene TRBV5-1; D tentatively fits TRBD1 or TRBD2 (6 bases each). Germline V lookup: CDR1 SGHRS, CDR2 YFSETQ. V was cut by 0 bases and J by 4 bases, with 15 bases left in between. CDR3 length: 16 amino acids. Here the CDR3 DNA reads TGCGCCAGCAGCTTGGGGGAGGTCGGGGGCCCAGATACGCAGTATTTT. This codes for CASSLGEVGGPDTQYF.

The CDR3: CASSLGGQGPNTGELFF. The CDR3 region has the DNA TGCGCCAGCAGCTTGGGGGGACAGGGGCCGAACACCGGGGAGCTGTTTTTT. This rearrangement joins TRBV5-1 to TRBJ2-2; 10 bases map to TRBD1. CDR1 and CDR2 from the germline V gene are SGHRS and YFSETQ. CDR3 size: 17 residues. The V and J ends lost 0 bases and 0 bases, in that order; junction bases with no gene match: 2.

The chain combines TRBV28 with TRBJ2-2; 8 bases are shared with TRBD1. The germline V gene has CDR1 MDHEN and CDR2 SYDVKM. This CDR3 has 16 residues. V gave up 5 bases and J gave up 5 bases; unmatched junction bases: 10. This chain's CDR3 is CASSNPQGAWTGELFF. The CDR3 coding sequence is TGTGCCAGCAGTAACCCCCAGGGGGCTTGGACCGGGGAGCTGTTTTTT. Complete variable domain (other parts from reference TRBV28 and TRBJ2-2): DVKVTQSSRYLVKRTGEKVFLECVQDMDHENMFWYRQDPGLGLRLIYFSYDVKMKEKGDIPEGYSVSREKKERFSLILESASTNQTSMYLCASSNPQGAWTGELFFGEGSRLTVL.

Only a few counts were recorded for this clonotype. V gene TRBV20-1 combines with J gene TRBJ1-1, with D possibly matching TRBD1 (6 bases). This CDR3 spans 15 amino acids. The ends were cut back, 0 bases at V and 5 bases at J, with 16 bases in the middle. Germline CDR1 and CDR2: DFQATT and SNEGSKA (reference sequence). CDR3 sequence (DNA): TGCAGTGCTAGAGACGAAACAGGGAGGAGTACTGAAGCTTTCTTT. It specifies CSARDETGRSTEAFF.

This rearrangement joins TRBV6-1 to TRBJ2-7; D possibly corresponds to TRBD2 (7 bases). V was cut by 8 bases and J by 0 bases, with 17 bases left in between. CDR1 MNHNS and CDR2 SASEGT come from the germline V gene. The CDR3 is 15 residues long. Here the CDR3 reads CASLGGGALSYEQYV. The CDR3 DNA is TGTGCCAGCTTGGGAGGGGGAGCCCTCTCCTACGAGCAGTACGTC.

In its sample, this clonotype was seen a few times. The chain carries TRBV29-1 and TRBJ2-2, with D perhaps being TRBD1 or TRBD2 (5 bases each). CDR1 SQVTM and CDR2 ANQGSEA come from the germline V gene. The CDR3 runs 15 residues. The V end was cut by 3 bases, the J end by 2 bases, with 13 bases between. The CDR3 DNA follows: TGCAGCGTTGAGGCCCGGGACGGAAACACCGGGGAGCTGTTTTTT. Translating gives CSVEARDGNTGELFF.

This sequence joins TRBV20-1 and TRBJ1-5, with TRBD1 identical over 9 bases. CDR3 size: 14 residues. Germline values: CDR1 DFQATT, CDR2 SNEGSKA (reference sequence). V trimming: 6 bases; J trimming: 3 bases; junction bases outside the gene matches: 6. The CDR3 DNA is TGCAGTGCCAAGGACAGGGGTATCAATCAGCCCCAGCATTTT. Translation gives CSAKDRGINQPQHF.

The genes are TRBV20-1 and TRBJ2-7; maybe TRBD2 (6 bases). Per the germline V gene, CDR1 is DFQATT and CDR2 is SNEGSKA (reference sequence). Trimming cost V 2 bases and J 6 bases, with 23 bases left between them. CDR3 length: 16 residues. CDR3 loop: CSARRPPGSGPGEQYF. CDR3 in DNA: TGCAGTGCTAGAAGACCACCTGGGAGCGGGCCCGGCGAGCAGTACTTC.

This clonotype turned up a few times. The rearrangement links TRBV4-2 to TRBJ2-3; 9 nucleotides align to TRBD2. Germline V gene sequence: CDR1 LGHNA, CDR2 YNFKEQ. This CDR3 is built from 18 residues. With V trimmed by 0 bases and J by 0 bases, 7 bases remained unmatched. The CDR3: CASSQEVASGISTDTQYF. DNA for the CDR3: TGTGCCAGCAGCCAAGAAGTGGCTAGCGGGATTAGCACAGATACGCAGTATTTT.

The DNA for the CDR3 is TGCGCCAGCAGCTGGGCGACAGCGAACACTGAAGCTTTCTTT. This sequence encodes CASSWATANTEAFF. The chain employs TRBV5-1 and TRBJ1-1; possible D gene TRBD1, 5 bases. CDR3 length equals 14 residues. Germline CDR1 reads SGHRS; CDR2 reads YFSETQ. V shed 3 bases and J shed 1 base, with 10 bases lying between them.

V and J are TRBV11-1 and TRBJ2-1; TRBD1 aligns across 12 bases. CDR1 and CDR2 from the germline V gene are SGHAT and FQDESV (reference sequence). Trimming cost V 6 bases and J 4 bases; bases outside gene matches: 13. This CDR3 has 18 amino acids. In nucleotides, the CDR3 is TGTGCCAGCAGGTTTACACACCGGGACAGGGGGCTTTACAATGAGCAGTTCTTC. Translated, it gives CASRFTHRDRGLYNEQFF.

This clonotype was seen a handful of times. The chain is built from TRBV7-8 and TRBJ2-1; 9 positions match TRBD2. The ends lost 5 bases at V and 4 bases at J; junction bases unmatched: 9. In germline, CDR1 is SGHVS, CDR2 FQNEAQ. The CDR3 covers 16 residues. CDR3 sequence: CASSTAGTSPYNEQFF. The CDR3 DNA reads TGTGCCAGCAGCACAGCCGGGACTAGCCCTTACAATGAGCAGTTCTTC.

This clonotype has a handful of counts. The V gene is TRBV12-3 or TRBV12-4, the J gene TRBJ1-1; TRBD1 aligns across 9 bases. V was pared by 5 bases and J by 5 bases, with 9 bases of the junction left unmatched. This CDR3 contains 15 residues. CDR3 in amino acids: CASSDRTGERTEAFF. The CDR3 DNA reads TGTGCCAGCAGTGATCGGACAGGGGAGAGGACTGAAGCTTTCTTT.

The V call is TRBV9, the J call TRBJ2-1; D might be TRBD1 (6 bases). The CDR3 spans 12 residues. Germline V lookup: CDR1 SGDLS, CDR2 YYNGEE. V was shortened by 3 bases and J by 5 bases, with 6 bases between the two germline ends. The CDR3 here is CASSAGDNEQFF. The CDR3 nucleotides are TGTGCCAGCAGCGCAGGGGACAATGAGCAGTTCTTC. Full variable domain (remainder filled in from reference TRBV9 and TRBJ2-1): DSGVTQTPKHLITATGQRVTLRCSPRSGDLSVYWYQQSLDQGLQFLIQYYNGEERAKGNILERFSAQQFPDLHSELNLSSLELGDSALYFCASSAGDNEQFFGPGTRLTVL.

This clonotype was recorded at least ten times. The chain joins TRBV9 to TRBJ2-7; 10 nucleotides agree with TRBD2. The V gene's germline CDR1 is SGDLS and CDR2 YYNGEE. The CDR3 is made up of 15 amino acids. The J segment lost 3 bases and the V segment lost 0 bases, leaving 3 bases of the junction unmatched. This CDR3 reads CASSVGTSGYYEQYF. The CDR3 DNA is TGTGCCAGCAGCGTAGGGACTAGCGGTTACTACGAGCAGTACTTC.

This clonotype appeared a few times. The chain couples TRBV15 to TRBJ2-7; weak D call: TRBD2 (6 bases). V was trimmed by 3 bases and J by 6 bases, leaving 12 bases between them. The CDR3 runs to 13 residues. Germline V gives CDR1 LNHNV, CDR2 YYDKDF (reference sequence). CDR3 in amino acids: CATSRTRGIEQYF. The CDR3 DNA reads as TGTGCCACCAGCAGGACTCGCGGGATCGAGCAGTACTTC.

This clonotype was seen ten or more times. The gene calls are TRBV5-1 and TRBJ1-2, with 12 bases aligning to TRBD1. Trimming took 4 bases from V and 6 from J; bases not matched to a gene: 16. The CDR3 is 18 residues long. Per germline, CDR1 SGHRS and CDR2 YFSETQ. This CDR3 reads CASSVFRGQGAGIDGYTF. CDR3 DNA sequence: TGCGCCAGCAGCGTGTTTCGGGGACAGGGGGCAGGGATTGATGGCTACACCTTC. Full variable domain (missing parts from reference TRBV5-1 and TRBJ1-2): KAGVTQTPRYLIKTRGQQVTLSCSPISGHRSVSWYQQTPGQGLQFLFEYFSETQRNKGNFPGRFSGRQFSNSRSEMNVSTLELGDSALYLCASSVFRGQGAGIDGYTFGSGTRLTVV.

This clonotype showed up just a few times. This chain links TRBV2 with TRBJ1-5; TRBD1 might be the D (6 bases). Germline CDR1 and CDR2: SNHLY and FYNNEI. Trimming took 3 bases from V and 2 from J, leaving 11 bases between them. The CDR3 length is 15 residues. The CDR3 reads CASSDQGGGNQPQHF. The CDR3 DNA is TGTGCCAGCAGTGATCAAGGGGGAGGCAATCAGCCCCAGCATTTT.

With respect to this clonotype: Given the absence of the conserved phenylalanine or tryptophan at the CDR3 end, a read error is likely. This chain links TRBV5-5 with TRBJ2-7, with D perhaps assigned TRBD1 or TRBD2 (10 bases each). CDR1 and CDR2 from the germline V gene are SGHKS and YYEKEE (reference sequence). CDR3 size: 16 residues. V was trimmed by 0 bases and J by 4 bases, leaving 17 bases between them. CDR3 sequence (DNA): TGTGCCAGCAGCTTGGAGCGGGGGGGACAGGGGTACGAGCAGTACTTG. Translated: CASSLERGGQGYEQYL.

This clonotype showed up many times. The chain employs TRBV7-6 and TRBJ2-1; 7 bases line up with TRBD2. Germline trimming cut 6 bases from V and 0 bases from J; bases unmatched to any gene: 5. Germline V gene sequence: CDR1 SGHVS, CDR2 FNYEAQ. CDR3 length equals 15 residues. The CDR3 coding sequence is TGTGCCAGCAGTCTAGCGGTTAACTCCTACAATGAGCAGTTCTTC. It specifies CASSLAVNSYNEQFF.

This clonotype was seen more than once but under ten times. The V and J genes are TRBV19 and TRBJ2-4; maybe TRBD1 (5 bases). The ends were cut back, 0 bases at V and 6 bases at J, with 6 bases in the middle. The CDR3 spans 13 residues. Germline assignment: CDR1 LNHDA and CDR2 SQIVND (reference sequence). The CDR3 DNA follows: TGTGCCAGTAGTATAGATACAGGAAACATTCAGTACTTC. Translation: CASSIDTGNIQYF.

This clonotype has a count of ten or more. The chain recombines TRBV7-9 with TRBJ1-1; possibly TRBD1 for D (6 bases). V lost 4 bases, J lost 0 bases, and 9 bases lay in between. Germline V gives CDR1 SEHNR, CDR2 FQNEAQ (reference sequence). This CDR3 comprises 14 residues. CDR3 protein: CASSYTGMNTEAFF. Here the CDR3 DNA reads TGTGCCAGCAGCTATACAGGGATGAACACTGAAGCTTTCTTT.